The entry below gives a single TCR beta chain sequence along with its context. The antigen is unknown. Other DNA sequences in the sample encode the same CDR3. Naive CD8 cells comprised CD45RO-negative, CCR7-positively selected cells, excluding terminally differentiated effector memory CD45RA+ cells. The sample is drawn from a study of shared clonotypes between healthy human individuals. The CDR3 length is 12 residues. Per the germline V gene, CDR1 is SEHNR and CDR2 is FQNEAQ (reference sequence). Deletions cut 5 bases from V and 3 bases from J, with 8 bases between. Findings and limits, study-wide: Across a handful of donors, naive CD4 shared approximately 4.5%, naive CD8 less than 4%, memory CD4 2% to 2.5%, memory CD8 approximately 0.4%.

TCRdb keeps only in-frame clones here, not all; method: immunoSEQ multiplex PCR. The sample holds about 590,000 clones, around 95% seen once. The rearrangement uses TRBV7-9 and TRBJ2-7; D unresolved. Sequencing was carried out using naive CD8+ T cells sorted from blood. This receptor was taken from a woman in her twenties or thirties in good health. The CDR3 protein is CASSPDGYEQYF. As DNA, the CDR3 is TGTGCCAGCAGCCCCGACGGCTACGAGCAGTACTTC. The entire variable domain, with the rest obtained from reference TRBV7-9 and TRBJ2-7, is as follows: DTGVSQNPRHKITKRGQNVTFRCDPISEHNRLYWYRQTLGQGPEFLTYFQNEAQLEKSRLLSDRFSAERPKGSFSTLEIQRTEQGDSAMYLCASSPDGYEQYFGPGTRLTVT.